The 8 T cell receptor beta chains below come from one sample, sequenced in a study of CD8 T cells in Susac syndrome. RNA in amounts of roughly 0.5 to 1 ug was reverse transcribed with random hexamers. TCRdb analysed the immunoSEQ multiplex PCR reads with MiXCR anew, one entry per CDR3 protein. This table has some 150,000 distinct CDR3 sequences, 95% appearing once. The sample was CD4+ T cells from PBMCs. These receptors were obtained from a human donor with Susac syndrome.

This chain connects TRBV12-3 or TRBV12-4 to TRBJ2-7; 7 bases are shared with TRBD1. The CDR3 runs 14 residues. The V and J ends lost 4 bases and 0 bases, in that order; junction bases with no gene match: 3. CDR3 residues: CASSSTGYSYEQYF. The CDR3 DNA follows: TGTGCCAGCAGTTCGACAGGGTACTCCTACGAGCAGTACTTC.

The J gene is TRBJ2-5, the V gene TRBV9, with D possibly being TRBD1 (6 bases). CDR3 length equals 14 residues. Per germline, CDR1 SGDLS and CDR2 YYNGEE. V was shortened by 3 bases and J by 0 bases, with 9 bases between the two germline ends. In DNA, the CDR3 is TGTGCCAGCAGCGGGGGGACATACCAAGAGACCCAGTACTTC. Encoded protein: CASSGGTYQETQYF.

The J gene is TRBJ2-5, the V gene TRBV7-2; D not resolved. This CDR3 has 13 residues. The V end lost 5 bases, the J end lost 3 bases, and 10 bases lay between the germline ends. Germline lookup yields CDR1 SGHTA and CDR2 FQGNSA. CDR3: CASSPRLEETQYF. DNA for the CDR3: TGTGCCAGCAGCCCGCGTCTCGAAGAGACCCAGTACTTC. Using reference TRBV7-2 and TRBJ2-5 for the parts outside the CDR3, the full variable domain is GAGVSQSPSNKVTEKGKDVELRCDPISGHTALYWYRQSLGQGLEFLIYFQGNSAPDKSGLPSDRFSAERTGGSVSTLTIQRTQQEDSAVYLCASSPRLEETQYFGPGTRLLVL.

This clonotype was picked up one time. The chain recombines TRBV11-2 with TRBJ1-2, with D unresolved. Germline loops: CDR1 SGHAT, CDR2 FQNNGV. V dropped 5 bases and J dropped 6 bases, with 19 bases sitting between them. CDR3 size: 15 residues. CDR3 coding DNA: TGTGCCAGCAGCCCGCGGACCCAGAGGCTCGATGGCTACACCTTC. Its protein product is CASSPRTQRLDGYTF. Full variable domain (missing parts from reference TRBV11-2 and TRBJ1-2): EAGVAQSPRYKIIEKRQSVAFWCNPISGHATLYWYQQILGQGPKLLIQFQNNGVVDDSQLPKDRFSAERLKGVDSTLKIQPAKLEDSAVYLCASSPRTQRLDGYTFGSGTRLTVV.

The rearrangement uses TRBV15 and TRBJ1-5, with 7 bases aligning to TRBD1. V shed 0 bases and J 6 bases; nucleotides not matched to a gene: 5. The germline gives CDR1 LNHNV, CDR2 YYDKDF (reference sequence). The CDR3 sequence is 15 residues long. CDR3 DNA sequence: TGTGCCACCAGCAGAGATGGAGGGGGCGGTCAGCCCCAGCATTTT. Protein sequence: CATSRDGGGGQPQHF.

This clonotype appeared once. This rearrangement joins TRBV6-2 or TRBV6-3 to TRBJ2-1; D remains unclear. V gave up 5 bases and J gave up 6 bases, with 8 bases separating them. CDR1 and CDR2 from the germline V gene are MNHEY and SVGEGT. The CDR3 is made up of 12 amino acids. The CDR3 DNA reads as TGTGCCAGCAGTACAGTGATCAATGAGCAGTTCTTC. Protein product: CASSTVINEQFF.

This rearrangement joins TRBV10-2 to TRBJ1-6, with D possibly being TRBD1 (5 bases). There are 13 residues in the CDR3. From germline, CDR1 is WSHSY and CDR2 SAAADI. The V gene lost 3 bases and the J gene lost 8 bases, with 8 bases spanning the gap. The CDR3 sequence: CASSDRVDSPLHF. CDR3 nucleotides: TGCGCCAGCAGTGACAGGGTAGATTCACCCCTCCACTTT.

J is TRBJ1-1 and V is TRBV2; a weak D match, TRBD1 (6 bases). V was shortened by 4 bases and J by 1 base, with 10 bases between the two germline ends. The germline V gene encodes CDR1 SNHLY and CDR2 FYNNEI. The length of the CDR3 is 14 residues. The CDR3 sequence is CASSVSDRNTEAFF. CDR3 DNA: TGTGCCAGCAGTGTTTCGGACAGGAACACTGAAGCTTTCTTT.